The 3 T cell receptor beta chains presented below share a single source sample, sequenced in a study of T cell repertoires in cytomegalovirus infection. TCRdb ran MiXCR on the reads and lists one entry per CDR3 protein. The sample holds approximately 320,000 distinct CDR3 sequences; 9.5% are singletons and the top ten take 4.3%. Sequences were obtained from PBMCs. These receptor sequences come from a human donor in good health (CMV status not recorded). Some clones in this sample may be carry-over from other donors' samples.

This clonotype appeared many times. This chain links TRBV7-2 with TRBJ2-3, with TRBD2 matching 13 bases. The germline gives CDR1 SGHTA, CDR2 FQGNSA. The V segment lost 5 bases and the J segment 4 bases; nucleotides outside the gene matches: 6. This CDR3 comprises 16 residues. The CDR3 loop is CASSPTSGRDADTQYF. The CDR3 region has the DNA TGTGCCAGCAGCCCCACTAGCGGGAGGGACGCAGATACGCAGTATTTT. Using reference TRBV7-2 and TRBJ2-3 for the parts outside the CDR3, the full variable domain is GAGVSQSPSNKVTEKGKDVELRCDPISGHTALYWYRQSLGQGLEFLIYFQGNSAPDKSGLPSDRFSAERTGGSVSTLTIQRTQQEDSAVYLCASSPTSGRDADTQYFGPGTRLTVL.

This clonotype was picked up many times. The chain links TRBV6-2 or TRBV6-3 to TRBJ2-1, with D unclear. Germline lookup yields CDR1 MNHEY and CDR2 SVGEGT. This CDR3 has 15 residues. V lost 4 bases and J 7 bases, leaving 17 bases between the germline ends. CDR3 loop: CASSLPGRALNEQFF. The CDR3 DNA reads TGTGCCAGCAGTTTACCGGGCCGGGCCCTGAATGAGCAGTTCTTC.

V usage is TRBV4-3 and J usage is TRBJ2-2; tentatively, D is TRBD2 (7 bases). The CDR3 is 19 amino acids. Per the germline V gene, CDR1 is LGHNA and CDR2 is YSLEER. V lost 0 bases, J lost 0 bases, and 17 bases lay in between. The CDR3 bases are TGCGCCAGCAGCCAAGATTGGGGGGGCGGGACTGCGAACACCGGGGAGCTGTTTTTT. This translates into CASSQDWGGGTANTGELFF.